This is a list of T cell receptor beta chains from one sample in a study of blood T cell repertoires in COVID-19. Produced via immunoSEQ multiplex PCR; TCRdb's table is partial and in-frame only. The profile shows over 5,500 clones, around nine tenths of them singletons. The sequenced material came from peripheral blood. These receptors all come from a human donor in a cohort sampled during active COVID-19. CDR3s leave out the opening cysteine and the closing phenylalanine or tryptophan. D genes are given only for firm matches. Only part of the rows carry a size: once, few, many, or a class if the clone is expanded.

clone_size	d_call	v_call	j_call	cdr3_aa
NA	TRBD1	TRBV5-8	TRBJ1-2	ASSLAGTEVGYT
NA	NA	TRBV18	TRBJ2-7	ASSPAGFSYEQY
NA	NA	TRBV15	TRBJ1-2	ATSRDPAGSPWFT
NA	NA	TRBV29-1	TRBJ2-1	SVEQGHRVDEQF
few	NA	TRBV7-8	TRBJ1-6	ASSLGAGPGSPLH
NA	TRBD1	TRBV7-2	TRBJ1-2	ASSLGPDRANGYT
NA	TRBD2	TRBV4-1	TRBJ2-2	ASSQVKLAGGPTGELF
once	NA	TRBV9	TRBJ2-1	ASSPKLAINEQF
NA	NA	TRBV9	TRBJ1-3	ASSEDGGTGNTIY
NA	NA	TRBV18	TRBJ1-3	ASSPPEGTRGNTIY
NA	TRBD2	TRBV7-7	TRBJ2-5	ASSRGLAGLETQY
NA	TRBD2	TRBV7-2	TRBJ2-1	ASSLRLAGANEQF
NA	TRBD1	TRBV9	TRBJ2-1	ASSVGQYNEQF
NA	NA	TRBV5-1	TRBJ2-3	ASSSVPSTDTQY
NA	TRBD1	TRBV5-1	TRBJ1-4	ASSRWTGEKLF
NA	NA	TRBV2	TRBJ2-7	ASRAIAGRNEQY
NA	TRBD1	TRBV7-7	TRBJ2-1	ASSSGTGGYNEQF
NA	NA	TRBV6-5	TRBJ1-2	ASSRSPQGNYGYT
NA	NA	TRBV9	TRBJ1-4	ASSVGGAQTEKLF
NA	NA	TRBV7-2	TRBJ1-1	ASSFQGLGGLNTEAF
NA	NA	TRBV28	TRBJ2-4	ASSPTRRILAKNIQY
large	NA	TRBV3-1/TRBV3-2	TRBJ2-3	ASSQSPY
NA	NA	TRBV7-9	TRBJ2-5	ASSNPGAGGGAGETQY
NA	TRBD2	TRBV27	TRBJ2-5	ASSGLAAQETQY
NA	NA	TRBV18	TRBJ2-3	ASSPSGGSTDTQY
NA	TRBD1	TRBV27	TRBJ2-7	ASRSLLTGGVDEQY
NA	NA	TRBV6-2/TRBV6-3	TRBJ2-7	ASSYRTGSHSYEQY
NA	NA	TRBV10-3	TRBJ2-5	AISAGGGTQY
NA	NA	TRBV10-3	TRBJ1-4	AITGGQNEKLF
NA	TRBD2	TRBV11-2	TRBJ2-5	ASSRWGDSGEETQY
NA	NA	TRBV13	TRBJ2-3	ASSLASFRTDTQY
NA	TRBD1	TRBV4-1	TRBJ1-2	ASSPADRASYGYT
NA	NA	TRBV29-1	TRBJ1-5	SVRDGDQPQH
NA	TRBD1	TRBV7-2	TRBJ1-1	ASSSTGGNTEAF
NA	NA	TRBV6-1	TRBJ2-2	ASSDPPGRPNTGELF
NA	NA	TRBV5-5	TRBJ2-3	ASSSRTAGVGTQY
NA	TRBD1	TRBV19	TRBJ1-5	ASSIEFGTGTGKPQH
once	TRBD1	TRBV9	TRBJ2-2	ASARQGAGGELF
NA	TRBD1	TRBV18	TRBJ1-4	ASSPPDRATNEKLF
NA	NA	TRBV19	TRBJ1-1	ASSILQGNTEAF
NA	NA	TRBV7-2	TRBJ2-7	ASSFGAGPYEQY
NA	TRBD2	TRBV5-4	TRBJ2-1	ASRRTSGTNNEQF
NA	NA	TRBV7-6	TRBJ1-2	ASSSDISNYGYT
NA	TRBD1	TRBV6-4	TRBJ1-6	ASSRDRGDSPLH
NA	NA	TRBV4-2	TRBJ2-5	ASSHAGPQETQY
NA	NA	TRBV5-4	TRBJ2-1	ASSLMGGGRTPYNEQF
NA	NA	TRBV3-1/TRBV3-2	TRBJ2-2	ASSHQGGELF
NA	TRBD1	TRBV3-1/TRBV3-2	TRBJ1-2	ASSLDRGHGYT
NA	TRBD1	TRBV3-1/TRBV3-2	TRBJ1-2	ASSPDQGGPSYGYT
NA	NA	TRBV5-1	TRBJ1-1	ASSREGGAHTEAF
few	TRBD2	TRBV7-8	TRBJ2-7	ASSISGSSYEQY
NA	TRBD2	TRBV7-8	TRBJ2-3	ASSQAGLALRSTDTQY
NA	TRBD1	TRBV2	TRBJ2-7	ASTRDRGNYEQY
NA	NA	TRBV9	TRBJ2-1	ASSVDSRGGYNEQF
NA	TRBD1	TRBV5-1	TRBJ2-6	ASSLGTGTGANVLT
NA	TRBD2	TRBV15	TRBJ2-1	ATSRDPGLAGVNEQF
NA	NA	TRBV28	TRBJ2-7	ASSFNNYEQY